This T cell receptor (beta chain) stems from a study of T cells in narcolepsy. Study-wide results and caveats: No autoreactive T cell clone sequences appeared in some memory CD4+ repertoires. Reportedly, autoreactive clonotypes were serially detected in patients' blood but not controls'. HCRT-specific and TRIB2-specific autoreactive clonotypes appeared among same-patient CSF and blood CD4+ clonotypes.

Using immunoSEQ multiplex PCR, the repertoire was profiled, and TCRdb retains in-frame clones only, with some absent. The sample includes tens of thousands of clones, approximately 80% seen only once; the top ten take less than 1.3%. To note about this clone: Its antigen is as yet unknown.

This TCR came from a human donor in good health. The sample taken for sequencing was memory (CD45RA-) CD4+ T cells from blood.

The CDR3 protein is CASSVDDSGTVTQYF. CDR3 DNA sequence: TGTGCCAGCAGCGTAGACGATAGCGGGACGGTTACGCAGTATTTT. The V and J genes are TRBV9 and TRBJ2-3; TRBD2 matches 8 bases. Trimming removed 0 bases from V and 8 bases from J; junction bases left unmatched: 8. Germline CDR1 reads SGDLS; CDR2 reads YYNGEE. This CDR3 contains 15 residues.